The TCR beta chain described here comes from a study of PD-1 blockade in classical Hodgkin lymphoma. Study overall: Patients had nivolumab dosed at 3 mg/kg, delivered intravenously every 2 weeks. General study points: Complete responders started with a diversity level that resembled newly diagnosed patients at baseline. Individuals initiating nivolumab under 1 year after ASCT were excluded.

Sequenced by immunoSEQ multiplex PCR; TCRdb stores in-frame clones only, minus some. The sample includes roughly 24,000 clones, roughly 80% of them seen just once. Per the germline V gene, CDR1 is MNHEY and CDR2 is SMNVEV (reference sequence). V was shortened by 1 base and J by 2 bases, with 9 bases between the two germline ends. This CDR3 has 14 residues. With respect to this clone: The antigen is unknown.

Exposure to brentuximab vedotin varied, and each patient had relapsed following autologous stem cell transplantation. Best outcomes ranged across complete response, partial response and progressive disease. This clonotype was sampled from a human donor with classical Hodgkin lymphoma. The rearrangement links TRBV27 to TRBJ2-7; the D is unclear. The starting material was peripheral blood mononuclear cells (PBMCs), obtained before the second cycle of nivolumab. This CDR3 reads CASSLYGSTYEQYF. Written as DNA, the CDR3 is TGTGCCAGCAGTTTATACGGGTCCACCTACGAGCAGTACTTC.